One and the same sample provided the 13 T cell receptor beta chains below, sequenced in a study of control samples from healthy donors and cancer patients. TCRdb's copy holds only in-frame clones and misses some; the assay was immunoSEQ multiplex PCR. The sample includes 100,000 to 150,000 clones, roughly 91% of them seen just once. The sequenced sample was blood. The receptors here all came from a man between 40 and 49 years old in good health.

This clone was seen once. This chain connects TRBV9 to TRBJ2-7; D remains unclear. The CDR3 length is 16 residues. The germline CDR1 and CDR2 sequences are SGDLS and YYNGEE. The V end was cut by 0 bases, the J end by 1 base, with 14 bases between. This chain's CDR3 is CASSVGFLELSYEQYF. CDR3 bases: TGTGCCAGCAGCGTAGGATTTCTGGAGTTATCCTACGAGCAGTACTTC. The full variable domain, with the rest looked up from reference TRBV9 and TRBJ2-7, is DSGVTQTPKHLITATGQRVTLRCSPRSGDLSVYWYQQSLDQGLQFLIQYYNGEERAKGNILERFSAQQFPDLHSELNLSSLELGDSALYFCASSVGFLELSYEQYFGPGTRLTVT.

A note on this clone: The same CDR3 is also encoded by other DNA sequences in this sample. V gene TRBV7-2 combines with J gene TRBJ2-3, with a weak D call TRBD2 (7 bases). V lost 0 bases to trimming and J lost 3 bases, with 10 bases between them. Germline V gene data show CDR1 as SGHTA and CDR2 as FQGNSA. This CDR3 has 15 amino acids. The CDR3 is CASSLAGGRTDTQYF. The CDR3, as DNA: TGTGCCAGCAGCTTAGCGGGGGGGCGAACAGATACGCAGTATTTT.

In DNA form, the CDR3 reads TGTGCCAGCAGCTCTGGACAGGGGCATAATTCACCCCTCCACTTT. This gives the protein CASSSGQGHNSPLHF. This chain uses TRBV13 with TRBJ1-6; 9 nucleotides line up with TRBD1. The CDR3 covers 15 residues. The V and J ends lost 4 bases and 5 bases, in that order; junction bases with no gene match: 3. CDR1 PRHDT and CDR2 FYEKMQ come from the germline V gene (reference sequence).

The chain joins TRBV29-1 to TRBJ1-2; tentatively, D is TRBD1 (6 bases). The CDR3 consists of 13 residues. The germline V and J ends were trimmed by 5 bases and 0 bases, with 10 bases remaining between them. CDR1 and CDR2 from the germline V gene are SQVTM and ANQGSEA. CDR3 in amino acids: CSVFGQSNYGYTF. The CDR3 DNA sequence: TGCAGCGTTTTCGGACAGTCTAACTATGGCTACACCTTC.

The chain carries TRBV6-5 and TRBJ1-2; 8 bases match TRBD1. Germline loops: CDR1 MNHEY, CDR2 SVGAGI. This CDR3 is 13 amino acids long. The J segment lost 7 bases and the V segment lost 6 bases, leaving 7 bases of the junction unmatched. The CDR3 here is CASRTGGRGGYTF. The CDR3, as DNA: TGTGCCAGCAGAACAGGGGGAAGGGGTGGCTACACCTTC.

The chain couples TRBV25-1 to TRBJ1-2; possibly TRBD1 for D (6 bases). V was cut by 4 bases and J by 4 bases, with 10 bases left in between. The CDR3 is 13 residues long. The germline CDR1 and CDR2 sequences are MGHDK and SYGVNS. DNA for the CDR3: TGTGCCAGCAGTGCCCGACAGGTCTATGGCTACACCTTC. Amino acid sequence: CASSARQVYGYTF.

To note about this clone: At one end, the junction sequence differs from germline, possibly due to a read error. This rearrangement joins TRBV3-1 (or the pseudogene TRBV3-2) to TRBJ2-3, with 8 bases fitting TRBD2. Germline CDR1 reads LGHDT; CDR2 reads YNNKEL (reference sequence). The CDR3 is made up of 12 amino acids. This chain's CDR3 is CASSQALGLAFF. In DNA, the CDR3 is TGTGCCAGCAGCCAGGCCCTCGGACTAGCCTTTTTT.

The rearrangement joins TRBV5-1 to TRBJ2-7; D call uncertain. V was clipped by 4 bases and J by 13 bases, with 21 bases between them. This CDR3 comprises 13 residues. The germline CDR1 and CDR2 sequences are SGHRS and YFSETQ. As DNA, the CDR3 is TGCGCCAGCAGCCCAACGAATAAGGTGGAGCCTTACTTC. This gives the protein CASSPTNKVEPYF.

This clone has only a few counts. This sequence joins TRBV7-8 and TRBJ2-5; D may match TRBD1 or TRBD2 (5 bases each). The CDR3 runs to 17 residues. Trimming removed 2 bases from V and 2 bases from J, with 18 bases in between. The germline V gene encodes CDR1 SGHVS and CDR2 FQNEAQ. The chain's CDR3 is CASSLFFRGWGQETQYF. CDR3 bases: TGTGCCAGCAGCTTATTTTTTAGGGGCTGGGGGCAAGAGACCCAGTACTTC. Full variable domain (missing parts from reference TRBV7-8 and TRBJ2-5): GAGVSQSPRYKVAKRGQDVALRCDPISGHVSLFWYQQALGQGPEFLTYFQNEAQLDKSGLPSDRFFAERPEGSVSTLKIQRTQQEDSAVYLCASSLFFRGWGQETQYFGPGTRLLVL.

The chain carries TRBV2 and TRBJ2-1; TRBD2 aligns across 10 bases. Trimming removed 7 bases from V and 6 bases from J; junction bases left unmatched: 3. This CDR3 is built from 13 residues. Germline V gene lookup returns CDR1 SNHLY and CDR2 FYNNEI. The CDR3 bases are TGTGCCAGCACCCGGACTAGCGGCAATGAGCAGTTCTTC. Translation gives CASTRTSGNEQFF.

This chain uses TRBV7-2 with TRBJ2-2; D gene unclear. Germline V lookup: CDR1 SGHTA, CDR2 FQGNSA. The CDR3 sequence is 13 residues long. The V end was cut by 3 bases, the J end by 4 bases, with 6 bases between. This CDR3 is CASSLGITGELFF. CDR3 nucleotide sequence: TGTGCCAGCAGCTTGGGTATCACCGGGGAGCTGTTTTTT.

The rearrangement joins TRBV11-2 to TRBJ1-1; no clear D. Germline CDR1 is SGHAT and CDR2 is FQNNGV. V was shortened by 4 bases and J by 5 bases, with 8 bases between the two germline ends. The CDR3 consists of 12 residues. The CDR3 reads CASSSSGTEAFF. In DNA form, the CDR3 reads TGTGCCAGCAGCTCATCGGGAACTGAAGCTTTCTTT.

The CDR3 region is CATSDPFPHGASATQYF. In nucleotides, the CDR3 is TGTGCCACCAGTGACCCCTTCCCCCACGGGGCCTCAGCGACCCAGTACTTC. This chain connects TRBV24-1 to TRBJ2-5, with D possibly being TRBD1 or TRBD2 (5 bases each). CDR3 length equals 17 residues. CDR1 KGHDR and CDR2 SFDVKD come from the germline V gene. With 4 bases removed from V and 7 bases from J, the gap between germline ends came to 24 bases.